This T cell receptor beta chain stems from a study of T cells expressing NK-cell markers. About the study: Underlying the TCR beta repertoires were sorted CD3+CD56+NKG2C+, CD3+CD56+NKG2C- and CD3+CD56-NKG2C+ T cells.

General study points: The study did not resolve the HCMV specificity of expanded NKG2C+ T cell clones. The leading position in the CD3+CD56-NKG2C+ fraction of four donors also went to these clonotypes.

As concerns this clonotype: The antigen remains unidentified.

TCR beta cDNA was generated via 5'RACE template switching incorporating UMIs. TCRdb re-analyzed the 5' RACE reads; it lists each CDR3 protein once, without DNA. The table lists some 300,000 distinct CDR3 sequences. This clonotype was obtained from a young man in good health. Specimen: blood T cells: a sorted CD56 or NKG2C T cell subset, CD4+ or CD8+ T cells, or bulk PBMC T cells (not recorded which).

The CDR3 loop reads CASVRDRSTDTQYF. The chain couples TRBV2 to TRBJ2-3; checking the TCRdb D call of TRBD1 is not possible without DNA. Germline CDR1 SNHLY, CDR2 FYNNEI. The CDR3 spans 14 residues. Complete variable domain (other parts from reference TRBV2 and TRBJ2-3): EPEVTQTPSHQVTQMGQEVILRCVPISNHLYFYWYRQILGQKVEFLVSFYNNEISEKSEIFDDQFSVERPDGSNFTLKIRSTKLEDSAMYFCASVRDRSTDTQYFGPGTRLTVL.